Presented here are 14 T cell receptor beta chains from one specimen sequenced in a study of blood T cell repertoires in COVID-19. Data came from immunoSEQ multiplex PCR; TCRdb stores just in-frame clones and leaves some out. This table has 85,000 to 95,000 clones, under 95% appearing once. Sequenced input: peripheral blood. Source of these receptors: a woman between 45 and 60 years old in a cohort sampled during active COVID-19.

The DNA of the CDR3 is TGCGCCAGCAGTCTAGGACGGGGGTTATCTGGGGCCAACGTCCTGACTTTC. This encodes CASSLGRGLSGANVLTF. The chain is built from TRBV4-1 and TRBJ2-6, with D perhaps matching TRBD2 (6 bases). CDR1 is MGHRA, CDR2 YSYEKL, per germline. V was trimmed by 6 bases and J by 1 base, leaving 16 bases between them. The CDR3 length is 17 residues.

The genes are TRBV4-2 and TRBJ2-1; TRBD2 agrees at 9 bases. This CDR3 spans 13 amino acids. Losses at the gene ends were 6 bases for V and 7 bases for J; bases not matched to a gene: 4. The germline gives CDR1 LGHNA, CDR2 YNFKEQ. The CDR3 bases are TGTGCCAGCAGGCTAGCGGGATATAATGAGCAGTTCTTC. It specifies CASRLAGYNEQFF.

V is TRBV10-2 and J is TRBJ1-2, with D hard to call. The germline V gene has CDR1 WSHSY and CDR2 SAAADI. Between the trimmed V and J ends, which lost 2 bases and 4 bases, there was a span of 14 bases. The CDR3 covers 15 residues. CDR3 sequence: CASSETFRNPYGYTF. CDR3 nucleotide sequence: TGCGCCAGCAGTGAGACGTTTAGAAACCCCTATGGCTACACCTTC.

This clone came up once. The CDR3 here is CASSLLSTDTQYF. CDR3 DNA sequence: TGTGCCAGCAGCTTACTTAGCACAGATACGCAGTATTTT. This chain joins TRBV5-4 and TRBJ2-3; D is uncertain. The CDR3 spans 13 residues. Trimming shortened V by 2 bases and J by 0 bases, and 4 bases separated the two germline ends. Germline V lookup: CDR1 SGHNT, CDR2 YYREEE (reference sequence).

The CDR3 protein is CASSGPTPGQGDDYEQYF. Here the CDR3 DNA reads TGTGCCAGCAGTGGCCCAACTCCGGGACAGGGTGATGACTACGAGCAGTACTTC. This sequence joins TRBV6-4 and TRBJ2-7, with TRBD1 matching over 9 bases. The CDR3 extends over 18 amino acids. The V gene end was trimmed by 4 bases and the J gene end by 3 bases; junction bases not matched to a gene: 16. In germline, CDR1 is MRHNA, CDR2 SNTAGT.

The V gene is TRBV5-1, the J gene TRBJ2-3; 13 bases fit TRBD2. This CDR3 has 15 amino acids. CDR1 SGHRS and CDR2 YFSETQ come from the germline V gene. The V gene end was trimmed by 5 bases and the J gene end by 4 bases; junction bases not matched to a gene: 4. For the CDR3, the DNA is TGCGCCAGCAGTCGTACTAGCGGGGGGGCAGATACGCAGTATTTT. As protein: CASSRTSGGADTQYF.

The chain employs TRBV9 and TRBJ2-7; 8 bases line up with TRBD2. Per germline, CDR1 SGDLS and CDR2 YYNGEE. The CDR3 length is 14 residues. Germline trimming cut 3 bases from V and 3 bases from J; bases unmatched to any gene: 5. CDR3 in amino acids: CASSAAGGHYEQYF. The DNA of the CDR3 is TGTGCCAGCAGCGCGGCGGGGGGACACTACGAGCAGTACTTC.

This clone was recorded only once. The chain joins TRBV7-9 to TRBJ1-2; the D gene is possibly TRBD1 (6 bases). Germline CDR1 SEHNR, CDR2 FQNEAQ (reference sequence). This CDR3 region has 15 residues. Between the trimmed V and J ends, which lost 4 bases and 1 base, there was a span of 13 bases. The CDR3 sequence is CASSSSLRGNYGYTF. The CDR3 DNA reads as TGTGCCAGCAGCTCCTCGCTCAGGGGTAACTATGGCTACACCTTC. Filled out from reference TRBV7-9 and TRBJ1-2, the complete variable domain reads DTGVSQNPRHKITKRGQNVTFRCDPISEHNRLYWYRQTLGQGPEFLTYFQNEAQLEKSRLLSDRFSAERPKGSFSTLEIQRTEQGDSAMYLCASSSSLRGNYGYTFGSGTRLTVV.

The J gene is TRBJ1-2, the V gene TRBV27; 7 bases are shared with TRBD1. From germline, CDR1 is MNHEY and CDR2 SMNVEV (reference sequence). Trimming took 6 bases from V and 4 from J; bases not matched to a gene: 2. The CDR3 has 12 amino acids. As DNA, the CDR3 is TGTGCCAGCAGAGACAGGGCCTATGGCTACACCTTC. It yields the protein CASRDRAYGYTF.

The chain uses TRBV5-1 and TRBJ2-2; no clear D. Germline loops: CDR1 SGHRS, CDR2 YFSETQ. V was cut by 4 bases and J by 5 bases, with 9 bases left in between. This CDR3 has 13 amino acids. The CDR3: CASSPPVTGELFF. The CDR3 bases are TGCGCCAGCAGCCCCCCAGTGACCGGGGAGCTGTTTTTT.

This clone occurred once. The CDR3 region is CASSETTGGRYGYTF. DNA of the CDR3: TGTGCCAGCAGTGAAACCACAGGGGGCCGCTATGGCTACACCTTC. J is TRBJ1-2 and V is TRBV6-1; 9 bases are shared with TRBD1. CDR1 is MNHNS and CDR2 is SASEGT in the germline V gene. The junction had 5 bases not matched to a gene; V was cut back by 2 bases and J by 4 bases. The CDR3 is made up of 15 amino acids.

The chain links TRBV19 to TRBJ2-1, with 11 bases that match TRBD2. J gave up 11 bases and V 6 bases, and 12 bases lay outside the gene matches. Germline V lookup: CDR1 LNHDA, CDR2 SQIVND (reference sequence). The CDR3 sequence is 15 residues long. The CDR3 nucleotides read TGTGCCAGTAGATCCGGGACTAGCGGCGCCCTCAAGCAGTTCTTC. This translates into CASRSGTSGALKQFF.

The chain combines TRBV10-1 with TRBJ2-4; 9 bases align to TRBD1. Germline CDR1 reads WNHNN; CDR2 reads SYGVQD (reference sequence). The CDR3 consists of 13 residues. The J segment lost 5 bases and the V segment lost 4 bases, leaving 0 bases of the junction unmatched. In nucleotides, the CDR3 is TGCGCCAGCAGTGGACAGGGGGAAAACATTCAGTACTTC. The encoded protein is CASSGQGENIQYF.

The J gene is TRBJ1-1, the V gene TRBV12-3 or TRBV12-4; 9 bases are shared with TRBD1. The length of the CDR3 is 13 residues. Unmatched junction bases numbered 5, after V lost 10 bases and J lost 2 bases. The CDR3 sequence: CAIKGQGNTEAFF. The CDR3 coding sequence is TGTGCCATCAAGGGACAGGGAAACACTGAAGCTTTCTTT.